Following are 13 T cell receptor beta chains from one sample sequenced in a study of shared clonotypes between healthy human individuals. Produced via immunoSEQ multiplex PCR; TCRdb's table is partial and in-frame only. Among approximately 2,300,000 clones listed, under 95% were seen once. The sequenced sample consisted of naive CD4+ T cells from PBMCs. As to subset: CD45RA+ positively selected. These receptors came from a man aged 18 to 35 in good health. Some clones in this sample may be carry-over from other donors' samples.

The chain has TRBV2 and TRBJ2-7; D may be TRBD2 (6 bases). The CDR3 has 16 residues. V lost 7 bases and J lost 1, with 20 bases in between. Per germline, CDR1 SNHLY and CDR2 FYNNEI. CDR3 sequence reads: CASTASRSGASYEQYF. CDR3 nucleotide sequence: TGTGCCAGCACGGCGTCCCGTAGCGGTGCTTCCTACGAGCAGTACTTC.

The chain recombines TRBV29-1 with TRBJ2-1; 13 nucleotides agree with TRBD2. Looked up from germline, CDR1 is SQVTM and CDR2 is ANQGSEA. With 5 bases clipped from V and 6 bases from J, the junction kept 7 bases outside the gene matches. The CDR3 totals 15 residues. The CDR3 spells CSVPRTSGRGNEQFF. For the CDR3, the DNA is TGCAGCGTTCCAAGGACTAGCGGGAGAGGCAATGAGCAGTTCTTC.

The chain is built from TRBV7-8 and TRBJ1-5; tentatively, D is TRBD1 (5 bases). The CDR3 is 19 amino acids. V gave up 2 bases and J gave up 0 bases, with 20 bases separating them. Germline CDR1 and CDR2: SGHVS and FQNEAQ. This CDR3 is CASSLRLGRTRDSNQPQHF. The CDR3 nucleotides read TGTGCCAGCAGCTTACGCCTGGGACGGACTCGCGATAGCAATCAGCCCCAGCATTTT.

Many counts were recorded for this clone. The CDR3 is CASSLGYWQNTGELFF. The CDR3 DNA sequence: TGCGCCAGCAGCTTAGGTTACTGGCAGAACACCGGGGAGCTGTTTTTT. The chain links TRBV5-1 to TRBJ2-2; D not certain. CDR3 size: 16 residues. CDR1 SGHRS and CDR2 YFSETQ come from the germline V gene. V was clipped by 2 bases and J by 1 base, with 12 bases between them.

The V and J genes are TRBV11-2 and TRBJ2-7; D gene uncertain. The CDR3 is 13 residues long. Germline lookup yields CDR1 SGHAT and CDR2 FQNNGV. V gave up 0 bases and J gave up 10 bases, with 13 bases separating them. For the CDR3, the DNA is TGTGCCAGCAGCTTAGATCTAGATACAGCCCAGTACTTC. Translation gives CASSLDLDTAQYF.

About this clone itself: Different DNA sequences within this sample yield the same CDR3. J is TRBJ1-2 and V is TRBV6-5, with 7 bases fitting TRBD1. CDR1 is MNHEY, CDR2 SVGAGI, per germline. The J segment lost 4 bases and the V segment lost 2 bases, leaving 4 bases of the junction unmatched. There are 14 residues in the CDR3. In DNA, the CDR3 is TGTGCCAGCAGTTACCTCCAGGGGGGCTATGGCTACACCTTC. Amino acids: CASSYLQGGYGYTF.

The V call is TRBV23-1, the J call TRBJ2-7; the D is unclear. TRBV23-1 falls under the ORF class, with uncertain function. CDR3 length: 15 residues. The V gene lost 3 bases and the J gene lost 2 bases, with 14 bases spanning the gap. DNA of the CDR3: TGCGCCAGCAGTCATCGGCAGTCCAATACCTACGAGCAGTACTTC. Translating gives CASSHRQSNTYEQYF.

This clone was counted only a few times. The rearrangement uses TRBV5-8 and TRBJ2-5, with TRBD1 matching over 7 bases. The ends lost 0 bases at V and 7 bases at J; junction bases unmatched: 9. The germline gives CDR1 SGHTS, CDR2 YDEGEE. The CDR3 length is 15 residues. The CDR3 loop is CASSLDGRGPATQYF. CDR3 in DNA: TGTGCCAGCAGCTTGGACGGTAGGGGGCCAGCGACCCAGTACTTC.

This chain joins TRBV19 and TRBJ2-3; D might be TRBD2 (6 bases). Germline V gene data show CDR1 as LNHDA and CDR2 as SQIVND (reference sequence). V was cut by 6 bases and J by 3 bases, with 19 bases left in between. This CDR3 spans 16 amino acids. The CDR3, as DNA: TGTGCCAGTAGCCCCTGGAGGGGAGTAGTAACAGATACGCAGTATTTT. This encodes CASSPWRGVVTDTQYF.

The chain links TRBV5-1 to TRBJ2-5; 8 nucleotides match TRBD1. CDR1 SGHRS and CDR2 YFSETQ come from the germline V gene. The CDR3 length is 15 residues. J lost 1 base, V lost 3 bases, and 5 bases had no gene match. The CDR3 DNA reads TGCGCCAGCAGCTCGGGACAGGTGACCCAAGAGACCCAGTACTTC. Its translation is CASSSGQVTQETQYF.

With respect to this clone: Additional DNA sequences in this sample encode the identical CDR3. This chain connects TRBV7-9 to TRBJ2-7; 9 bases line up with TRBD1. Germline V gene lookup returns CDR1 SEHNR and CDR2 FQNEAQ (reference sequence). The CDR3 has 15 amino acids. The V gene end was trimmed by 3 bases and the J gene end by 2 bases; junction bases not matched to a gene: 5. The CDR3 is CASSLGQGRTYEQYF. The CDR3 DNA is TGTGCCAGCAGCTTGGGACAGGGAAGGACCTACGAGCAGTACTTC.

This chain links TRBV4-1 with TRBJ2-4, with 7 bases fitting TRBD2. Germline V gene lookup returns CDR1 MGHRA and CDR2 YSYEKL. V lost 1 base, J lost 6 bases, and 9 bases stayed unmatched. The CDR3 totals 16 residues. The CDR3: CASSQGEGRGANIQYF. As DNA, the CDR3 is TGCGCCAGCAGCCAAGGGGAAGGGAGGGGTGCAAACATTCAGTACTTC.

The chain uses TRBV15 and TRBJ2-7; the D gene is possibly TRBD2 (5 bases). V was cut by 0 bases and J by 3 bases, with 12 bases left in between. In germline, CDR1 is LNHNV, CDR2 YYDKDF (reference sequence). The CDR3 totals 15 residues. CDR3 loop: CATSRDERSNYEQYF. For the CDR3, the DNA is TGTGCCACCAGCAGAGATGAGCGGAGCAACTACGAGCAGTACTTC. The variable domain in full, with the rest retrieved from reference TRBV15 and TRBJ2-7, is DAMVIQNPRYQVTQFGKPVTLSCSQTLNHNVMYWYQQKSSQAPKLLFHYYDKDFNNEADTPDNFQSRRPNTSFCFLDIRSPGLGDTAMYLCATSRDERSNYEQYFGPGTRLTVT.